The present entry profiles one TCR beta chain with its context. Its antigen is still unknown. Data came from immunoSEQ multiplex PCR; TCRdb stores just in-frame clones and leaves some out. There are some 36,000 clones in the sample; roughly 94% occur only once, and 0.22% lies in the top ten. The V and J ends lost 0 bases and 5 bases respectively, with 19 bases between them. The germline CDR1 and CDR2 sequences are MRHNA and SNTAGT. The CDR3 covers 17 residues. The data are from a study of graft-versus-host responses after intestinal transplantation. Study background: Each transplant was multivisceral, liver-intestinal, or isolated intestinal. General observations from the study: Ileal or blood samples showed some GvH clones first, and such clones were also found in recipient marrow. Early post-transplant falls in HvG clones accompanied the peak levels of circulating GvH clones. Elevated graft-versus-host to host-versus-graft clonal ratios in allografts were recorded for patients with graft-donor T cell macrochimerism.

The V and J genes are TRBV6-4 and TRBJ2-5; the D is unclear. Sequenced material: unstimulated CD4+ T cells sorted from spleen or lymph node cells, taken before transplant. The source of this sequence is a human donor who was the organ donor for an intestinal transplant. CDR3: CASSDSECLKPWETQYF. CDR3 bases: TGTGCCAGCAGTGACTCAGAGTGCTTAAAACCGTGGGAGACCCAGTACTTC.